A selection of T cell receptor beta chains follows, all from one sample in a study of T cell responses to AZD1222 COVID-19 vaccine. Data came from immunoSEQ multiplex PCR; TCRdb stores just in-frame clones and leaves some out. The repertoire holds 100,000 or so clones, with approximately 91% as singletons. Sequencing was performed on peripheral blood, taken on day 0 of AZD1222 vaccination. The origin of the receptors is an adult in good health. The CDR3 runs from the conserved cysteine through the conserved F or W. D genes are given only for firm matches. Part of the rows lack a size; the others show once, few, many or a class for expanded clones.

size	V	J	D	CDR3	DNA
.	TRBV6-1	TRBJ2-7	.	CASSEDSPYEQYF	TGTGCCAGCAGTGAAGACAGTCCCTACGAGCAGTACTTC
.	TRBV15	TRBJ2-5	TRBD2	CATSIPQGLAGRISETQYF	TGTGCCACCAGCATCCCCCAAGGGCTAGCGGGAAGGATTAGCGAGACCCAGTACTTC
.	TRBV27	TRBJ1-2	.	CASRRTAVYGYTF	TGTGCCAGCAGGCGGACAGCGGTCTATGGCTACACCTTC
once	TRBV5-1	TRBJ2-3	TRBD2	CASYNRDYPTSTDTQYF	TGCGCCAGCTACAACCGGGACTATCCAACTAGCACAGATACGCAGTATTTT
.	TRBV6-5	TRBJ1-6	.	CASSSSKGGSPLHF	TGTGCCAGCAGTTCCAGCAAGGGGGGTTCACCCCTCCACTTT
.	TRBV28	TRBJ2-7	TRBD2	CASSLSSGGGTSGTPSPPYEQYF	TGTGCCAGCAGTTTATCTTCAGGGGGGGGGACTAGCGGGACACCCTCCCCTCCCTACGAGCAGTACTTC
.	TRBV10-3	TRBJ1-5	TRBD1	CAISEGQGNQPQHF	TGTGCCATCAGTGAAGGACAGGGGAATCAGCCCCAGCATTTT
.	TRBV9	TRBJ1-1	TRBD1	CASSPTGETEAFF	TGTGCCAGCAGCCCTACAGGGGAGACTGAAGCTTTCTTT
.	TRBV27	TRBJ2-1	.	CASSSPEVSSSYNEQFF	TGTGCCAGCAGTTCTCCTGAAGTTTCAAGCTCCTACAATGAGCAGTTCTTC
.	TRBV4-1	TRBJ1-4	TRBD1	CASSQMTGGSEKLFF	TGCGCCAGCAGCCAGATGACAGGGGGCAGCGAAAAACTGTTTTTT
.	TRBV7-8	TRBJ1-3	.	CASSLLRPVGGNTIYF	TGTGCCAGCAGCTTACTTCGGCCCGTGGGAGGAAACACCATATATTTT
.	TRBV11-2	TRBJ1-2	.	CASSPQRTVSDGYTF	TGTGCCAGCAGCCCCCAGAGGACGGTCAGTGATGGCTACACCTTC
.	TRBV28	TRBJ2-7	.	CASSLRRAGEQYF	TGTGCCAGCAGTTTACGGAGGGCCGGCGAGCAGTACTTC
.	TRBV18	TRBJ1-1	.	CASSLRAYEAGVNTEAFF	TGTGCCAGCTCCCTTAGAGCTTATGAGGCAGGAGTTAACACTGAAGCTTTCTTT
.	TRBV28	TRBJ1-1	.	CASSSFDRPNTEAFF	TGTGCCAGCAGCTCCTTCGACAGGCCGAACACTGAAGCTTTCTTT
.	TRBV29-1	TRBJ2-5	TRBD1	CSVAGTGGVETQYF	TGCAGCGTAGCCGGGACAGGGGGTGTAGAGACCCAGTACTTC
.	TRBV28	TRBJ1-3	TRBD1	CASRDGQGGNTIYF	TGTGCCAGCAGGGACGGACAGGGTGGGAACACCATATATTTT
.	TRBV30	TRBJ2-1	.	CAWSPRGHEQFF	TGTGCCTGGAGTCCCAGGGGCCATGAGCAGTTCTTC
.	TRBV5-3	TRBJ2-7	TRBD2	CARSPGLAGGPLEQYF	TGTGCCAGAAGCCCAGGACTAGCGGGAGGGCCGTTGGAGCAGTACTTC
.	TRBV7-9	TRBJ1-1	.	CASSLNSGTEAFF	TGTGCCAGCAGCTTGAACAGCGGGACTGAAGCTTTCTTT
.	TRBV2	TRBJ2-7	.	CASSDTVTYEQYF	TGTGCCAGCAGCGATACAGTTACCTACGAGCAGTACTTC
.	TRBV7-9	TRBJ2-1	.	CASSLEVIDEQFF	TGTGCCAGCAGCTTAGAGGTGATCGATGAGCAGTTCTTC
.	TRBV7-3	TRBJ2-2	.	CASSLYTGVSGELFF	TGTGCCAGCAGCTTATACACGGGGGTTAGCGGGGAGCTGTTTTTT
.	TRBV3-1/TRBV3-2	TRBJ2-2	.	CASSQAMGASGGELFF	TGTGCCAGCAGCCAAGCCATGGGGGCCAGCGGCGGGGAGCTGTTTTTT
.	TRBV28	TRBJ1-2	.	CASSRHPGGYGYTF	TGTGCCAGCAGTAGACACCCTGGGGGCTATGGCTACACCTTC
.	TRBV4-1	TRBJ2-4	.	CASSFAGDIQYF	TGCGCCAGCAGCTTCGCAGGAGACATTCAGTACTTC
.	TRBV28	TRBJ2-7	TRBD2	CATKREGAHEQYF	TGTGCCACCAAGCGGGAGGGCGCCCACGAGCAGTACTTC
once	TRBV3-1/TRBV3-2	TRBJ2-1	.	CASSQSTGGSYNEQFF	TGTGCCAGCAGCCAATCCACCGGGGGATCCTACAATGAGCAGTTCTTC
once	TRBV5-1	TRBJ2-3	.	CASSPGTFPDTQYF	TGCGCCAGCAGCCCCGGGACCTTTCCAGATACGCAGTATTTT
.	TRBV5-4	TRBJ2-3	.	CASSSKAGYTDTQYF	TGTGCCAGCAGCTCGAAAGCGGGTTACACAGATACGCAGTATTTT
.	TRBV28	TRBJ2-7	.	CASTTTYEQYF	TGTGCCAGCACCACCACCTACGAGCAGTACTTC
.	TRBV5-4	TRBJ1-1	.	CASSLGGRVSNTEAFF	TGTGCCAGCAGCTTGGGGGGCAGGGTATCAAACACTGAAGCTTTCTTT
.	TRBV2	TRBJ2-1	TRBD2	CASPGASGGNGYNEQFF	TGTGCCAGCCCTGGGGCTAGCGGGGGTAACGGCTACAATGAGCAGTTCTTC
.	TRBV10-3	TRBJ1-4	.	CAISPKQGFNEKLFF	TGTGCCATCAGCCCAAAACAGGGTTTTAATGAAAAACTGTTTTTT
.	TRBV15	TRBJ2-7	.	CATSPRQIPSYEQYF	TGTGCCACCAGCCCTAGACAAATCCCCTCCTACGAGCAGTACTTC
.	TRBV5-1	TRBJ2-1	TRBD2	CASSFKTSGADNEQFF	TGCGCCAGCAGCTTCAAGACTAGCGGGGCAGACAATGAGCAGTTCTTC
.	TRBV7-9	TRBJ1-1	.	CASSLERNTEAFF	TGTGCCAGCAGCTTAGAGAGGAACACTGAAGCTTTCTTT
.	TRBV4-1	TRBJ2-7	.	CASSHGGAGTEQYF	TGCGCCAGCAGCCACGGTGGGGCGGGAACCGAGCAGTACTTC
.	TRBV4-2	TRBJ2-2	TRBD1	CASSQGVDRVNTGELFF	TGTGCCAGCAGCCAAGGGGTCGACAGGGTGAACACCGGGGAGCTGTTTTTT
.	TRBV6-4	TRBJ2-1	TRBD2	CASSELAGYNEQFF	TGTGCCAGCAGTGAGCTAGCGGGATACAATGAGCAGTTCTTC
.	TRBV13	TRBJ2-2	TRBD1	CASGRTGTTGELFF	TGTGCCAGCGGTAGGACAGGGACCACCGGGGAGCTGTTTTTT
once	TRBV15	TRBJ1-4	.	CATKPTENNEKLFF	TGTGCCACCAAACCTACGGAGAACAACGAAAAACTGTTTTTT
many	TRBV9	TRBJ1-2	.	CASSVGAGRDYGYTF	TGTGCCAGCAGCGTAGGGGCAGGGCGGGACTATGGCTACACCTTC
.	TRBV5-4	TRBJ2-7	TRBD2	CASSPSPTAGGSYEQYF	TGTGCCAGCAGCCCCAGCCCCACAGCGGGAGGCTCCTACGAGCAGTACTTC
.	TRBV18	TRBJ1-1	.	CASSPNRDSNTEAFF	TGTGCCAGCTCTCCAAACAGGGATTCGAACACTGAAGCTTTCTTT
.	TRBV12-3/TRBV12-4	TRBJ1-1	.	CASRQDPTEAFF	TGTGCCAGCAGACAAGACCCTACTGAAGCTTTCTTT
.	TRBV20-1	TRBJ2-1	.	CSDKLNEQFF	TGCAGTGATAAGCTAAATGAGCAGTTCTTC
.	TRBV7-9	TRBJ2-1	TRBD2	CASSLGLYNEQFF	TGTGCCAGCAGCCTGGGACTATACAATGAGCAGTTCTTC
.	TRBV27	TRBJ1-6	.	CASSLRSGVNSPLHF	TGTGCCAGCAGTTTAAGGTCGGGGGTTAATTCACCCCTCCACTTT
.	TRBV7-3	TRBJ2-5	TRBD2	CASSLLGAGEETQYF	TGTGCCAGCAGCCTCCTTGGAGCGGGAGAAGAGACCCAGTACTTC